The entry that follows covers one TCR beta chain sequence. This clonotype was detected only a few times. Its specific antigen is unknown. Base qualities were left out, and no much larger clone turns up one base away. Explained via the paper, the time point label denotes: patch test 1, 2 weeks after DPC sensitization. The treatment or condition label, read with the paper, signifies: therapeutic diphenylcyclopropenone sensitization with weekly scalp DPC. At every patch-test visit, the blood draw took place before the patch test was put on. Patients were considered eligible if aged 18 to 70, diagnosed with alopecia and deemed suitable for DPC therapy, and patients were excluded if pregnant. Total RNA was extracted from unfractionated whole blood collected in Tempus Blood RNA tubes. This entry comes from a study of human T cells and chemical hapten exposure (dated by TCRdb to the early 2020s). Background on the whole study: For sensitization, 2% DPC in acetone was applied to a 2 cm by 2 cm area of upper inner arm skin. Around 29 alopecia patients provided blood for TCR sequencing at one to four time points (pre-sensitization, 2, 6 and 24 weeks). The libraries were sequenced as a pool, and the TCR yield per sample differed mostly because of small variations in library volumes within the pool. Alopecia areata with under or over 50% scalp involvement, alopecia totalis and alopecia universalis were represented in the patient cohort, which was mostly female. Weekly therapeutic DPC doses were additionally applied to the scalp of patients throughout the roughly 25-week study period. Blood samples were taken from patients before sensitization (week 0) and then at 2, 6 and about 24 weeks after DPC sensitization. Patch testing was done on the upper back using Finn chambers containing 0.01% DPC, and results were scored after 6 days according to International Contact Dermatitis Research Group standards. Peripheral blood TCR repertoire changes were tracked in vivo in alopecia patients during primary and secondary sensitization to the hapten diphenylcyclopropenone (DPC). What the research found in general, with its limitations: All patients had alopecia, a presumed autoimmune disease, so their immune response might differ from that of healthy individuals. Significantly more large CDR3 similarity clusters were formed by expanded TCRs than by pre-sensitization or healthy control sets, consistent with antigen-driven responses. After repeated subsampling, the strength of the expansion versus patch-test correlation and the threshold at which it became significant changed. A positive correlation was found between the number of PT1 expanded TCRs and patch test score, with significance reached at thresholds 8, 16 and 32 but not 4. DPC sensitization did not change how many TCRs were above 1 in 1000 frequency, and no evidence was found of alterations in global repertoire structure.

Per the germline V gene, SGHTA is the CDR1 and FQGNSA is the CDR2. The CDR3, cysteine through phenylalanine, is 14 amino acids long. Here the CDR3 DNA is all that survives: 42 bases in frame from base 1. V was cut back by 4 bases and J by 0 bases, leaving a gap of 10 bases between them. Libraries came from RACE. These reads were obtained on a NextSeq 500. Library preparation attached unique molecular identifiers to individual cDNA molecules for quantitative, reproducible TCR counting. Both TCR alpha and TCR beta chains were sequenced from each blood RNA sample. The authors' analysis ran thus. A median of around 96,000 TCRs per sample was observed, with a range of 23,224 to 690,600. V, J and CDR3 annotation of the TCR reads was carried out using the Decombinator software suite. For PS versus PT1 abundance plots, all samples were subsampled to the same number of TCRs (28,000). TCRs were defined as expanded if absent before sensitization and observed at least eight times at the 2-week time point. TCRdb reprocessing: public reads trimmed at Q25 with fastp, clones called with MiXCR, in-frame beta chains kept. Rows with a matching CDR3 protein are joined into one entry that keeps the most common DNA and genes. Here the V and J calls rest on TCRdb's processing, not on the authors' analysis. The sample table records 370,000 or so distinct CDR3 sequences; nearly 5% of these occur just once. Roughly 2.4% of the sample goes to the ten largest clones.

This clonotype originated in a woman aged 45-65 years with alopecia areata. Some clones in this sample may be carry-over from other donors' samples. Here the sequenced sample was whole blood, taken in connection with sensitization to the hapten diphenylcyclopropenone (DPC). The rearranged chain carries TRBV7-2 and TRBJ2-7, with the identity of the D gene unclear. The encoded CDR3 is CASSSRLTSYEQYF. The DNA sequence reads TGTGCCAGCAGCTCTCGACTGACCTCCTACGAGCAGTACTTC.